One TCR beta chain is described in this entry. V was clipped by 1 base and J by 6 bases, with 11 bases between them. The germline V gene has CDR1 GTSNPN and CDR2 SVGIG (reference sequence). CDR3 length: 13 amino acids. This specimen comes from a study of cytomegalovirus exposure and HLA in healthy donors. Some clones are missing from TCRdb's copy, which holds only in-frame ones; the method was immunoSEQ multiplex PCR. The table lists approximately 260,000 clones, 70% to 90% of them singletons. The receptor's source is a woman aged 25 to 39 in good health and CMV-seropositive. The rearrangement links TRBV30 to TRBJ2-3, with D perhaps matching TRBD1 (6 bases). Sequencing input: PBMCs. The chain's CDR3 is CAWSATGTDTQYF. CDR3 DNA: TGTGCCTGGAGTGCTACAGGGACGGATACGCAGTATTTT.